Listed below are T cell receptor beta chains from one sample, sequenced in a study of T cells in Graves' hyperthyroidism and ophthalmopathy. TCRdb redid the calling of the multiplex PCR reads with MiXCR, one entry per CDR3 protein. Among 600,000 to 650,000 distinct CDR3 sequences listed, 15% to 20% were seen once. Sequenced material: blood. These receptors were obtained from a woman in her 30s with Graves' hyperthyroidism. Each CDR3 is given with its conserved first and last residue. A D gene is named only where the DNA matches it firmly. Size values are once, few and many counts, or a class for expanded clones, and some rows have none.

NA	TRBV7-2	TRBJ2-7	NA	TGTGCCAGCAGCTTAATTGATGGCGCCACCTACGAGCAGTACTTC	CASSLIDGATYEQYF
NA	TRBV5-1	TRBJ1-4	TRBD1	TGCGCCAGCAGCGGCGGGACAGTTGAAAAACTGTTTTTT	CASSGGTVEKLFF
NA	TRBV6-5	TRBJ2-1	NA	TGTGCCAGCAGTTACAACATGGGGAATGAGCAGTTCTTC	CASSYNMGNEQFF
NA	TRBV14	TRBJ2-1	NA	TGTGCCAGCAGCCAAGATCTGGGGTACTACAATGAGCAGTTCTTC	CASSQDLGYYNEQFF
many	TRBV3-1	TRBJ1-2	NA	TGTGCCAGCAGCCAAGAATCAACTGACCTTAACTATGGCTACACCTTC	CASSQESTDLNYGYTF
many	TRBV20-1	TRBJ2-3	TRBD2	TGCAGTGCTAGTTGGTTTGGGAGGGGACCTAGCACAGATACGCAGTATTTT	CSASWFGRGPSTDTQYF
NA	TRBV29-1	TRBJ2-1	TRBD1	TGCAGCGGACAGGGGAACTACAATGAGCAGTTCTTC	CSGQGNYNEQFF
many	TRBV5-1	TRBJ2-7	TRBD2	TGCGCCAGCAGCTTGGAACGCGGGAGGGCCGGTGAGCAGTACTTC	CASSLERGRAGEQYF
many	TRBV27	TRBJ1-5	NA	TGTGCCAGCAGCTTGGGAGGGGCCCAGCCCCAGCATTTT	CASSLGGAQPQHF
few	TRBV27	TRBJ2-7	NA	TGTGCCAGCAGACCCACAGGGAAGCACTCCTACGAGCAGTACTTC	CASRPTGKHSYEQYF
NA	TRBV9	TRBJ2-2	NA	TGTGCCAGCAGCGAACGACTAGAGATCACCGGGGAGCTGTTTTTT	CASSERLEITGELFF
NA	TRBV7-9	TRBJ1-1	NA	TGTGCCAGCAGCTTTACTCCCGCCGATCCACGGGAAGCTTTCTTT	CASSFTPADPREAFF
many	TRBV28	TRBJ1-2	NA	TGTGCCAGCAGTTCCTCCCCAGAAAACTATGGCTACACCTTC	CASSSSPENYGYTF
many	TRBV6-1	TRBJ2-1	NA	TGTGCCAGCAGTGCGGGACCCACCAATGAGCAGTTCTTC	CASSAGPTNEQFF
NA	TRBV13	TRBJ2-5	TRBD1	TGTGCCAGCAGCGGGACAGGGGGCGGGCAAGAGACCCAGTACTTC	CASSGTGGGQETQYF
many	TRBV20-1	TRBJ1-1	NA	TGCAGTGCTATATGGGGACGGACGAATATGAACACTGAAGCTTTCTTT	CSAIWGRTNMNTEAFF
NA	TRBV20-1	TRBJ2-5	NA	TGCAGTGCGGGGTTGGAGCGAGAGACCCAGTACTTC	CSAGLERETQYF
NA	TRBV20-1	TRBJ2-7	TRBD2	TGCAGTGCTAGAGGACCAGCGGGAGCTGGGGACGAGCAGTACTTC	CSARGPAGAGDEQYF
NA	TRBV28	TRBJ1-1	NA	TGTGCCAGCAGTTTAGATAGGGGGGTGGCTTTCTTT	CASSLDRGVAFF
few	TRBV5-1	TRBJ1-2	TRBD1	TGCGCCAGCAGCTTGGGGCCAGGGGGACGCTATGGCTACACCTTC	CASSLGPGGRYGYTF
few	TRBV20-1	TRBJ1-5	NA	TGCAGTGCTAGGGACAGATACAATCAGCCCCAGCATTTT	CSARDRYNQPQHF
many	TRBV29-1	TRBJ1-2	TRBD1	TGCAGCGTTGAAAGTGGGACAGGGGTATTATCTCGGGGCTACACCTTC	CSVESGTGVLSRGYTF